A single sample gave rise to the 14 T cell receptor beta chains below, sequenced in a study of CXCR3-negative and CXCR3-positive naive CD8 T cells. UMI-labeled TRB cDNA libraries were prepared by 5' RACE. TCRdb reprocessed the 5' RACE reads and keeps a single row for each CDR3 protein, giving no DNA. This sample's table has around 140,000 distinct CDR3 sequences. Study-level points and caveats: The study found more hydrophobic TRB CDR3s in CXCR3-positive naive cells than in CXCR3-negative naive cells.

These TCRs are of unknown antigen specificity. Sequencing was carried out using naive CXCR3+ CD8+ T cells from blood. Subset here: CD45RO-CCR7+CD27+CD95- naive CD8+ T cells expressing CXCR3 (TNR3+). These receptors all come from a human donor in good health. Some clones in this sample may be carry-over from other donors' samples.

This chain's CDR3 is CASSFIRQGVYEQYF. This rearrangement joins TRBV28 to TRBJ2-7; with no DNA, the TCRdb D assignment of TRBD1 cannot be verified. The CDR3 length is 15 residues. Germline values: CDR1 MDHEN, CDR2 SYDVKM.

This sequence joins TRBV5-1 and TRBJ2-6; the TCRdb D gene call, TRBD1, has no DNA to confirm it. The germline CDR1 and CDR2 sequences are SGHRS and YFSETQ. The length of the CDR3 is 22 residues. CDR3 sequence reads: CASSFGSPQSGVLSSGANVLTF. Combining the CDR3 with reference TRBV5-1 and TRBJ2-6 gives the whole variable domain KAGVTQTPRYLIKTRGQQVTLSCSPISGHRSVSWYQQTPGQGLQFLFEYFSETQRNKGNFPGRFSGRQFSNSRSEMNVSTLELGDSALYLCASSFGSPQSGVLSSGANVLTFGAGSRLTVL.

The chain links TRBV28 to TRBJ2-7; the TCRdb call, TRBD1, lacks DNA for checking. This CDR3 region has 14 residues. The germline V gene encodes CDR1 MDHEN and CDR2 SYDVKM. CDR3 residues: CASSFAFGGFEQYF.

This rearrangement joins TRBV7-9 to TRBJ2-7. This CDR3 has 12 residues. Germline V gene data show CDR1 as SEHNR and CDR2 as FQNEAQ (reference sequence). This CDR3 is CASTPSSYEQYF.

CDR3 protein: CSARGGTSRQEQYF. The rearrangement links TRBV20-1 to TRBJ2-7; TCRdb calls TRBD2, which cannot be checked without DNA. CDR1 is DFQATT and CDR2 is SNEGSKA in the germline V gene (reference sequence). The CDR3 loop spans 14 amino acids.

The rearrangement joins TRBV4-3 to TRBJ1-1. The CDR3 sequence is 13 residues long. Germline CDR1 LGHNA, CDR2 YSLEER. The CDR3 region is CASSLATGTEAFF.

V usage is TRBV28 and J usage is TRBJ2-7; TCRdb outputs TRBD1, but without DNA this stays unchecked. CDR1 MDHEN and CDR2 SYDVKM come from the germline V gene. The CDR3 extends over 16 amino acids. CDR3 in amino acids: CASSPPGTGVRYEQYF.

The CDR3 loop is CASSQYRSSYEQYF. The chain couples TRBV28 to TRBJ2-7. Germline assignment: CDR1 MDHEN and CDR2 SYDVKM. There are 14 residues in the CDR3.

The CDR3 is CSTSGEVSYNEQFF. This chain joins TRBV29-1 and TRBJ2-1; absent DNA, TCRdb's TRBD2 call cannot be checked. This CDR3 is 14 amino acids long. Germline V gene sequence: CDR1 SQVTM, CDR2 ANQGSEA.

The chain recombines TRBV7-6 with TRBJ2-7. This CDR3 is 15 amino acids long. The germline gives CDR1 SGHVS, CDR2 FNYEAQ. The CDR3 sequence is CASSPRAGDPHEQYF.

The chain couples TRBV29-1 to TRBJ1-1; TCRdb designates TRBD1, a call that cannot be tested without DNA. The CDR3 is 14 residues long. From germline, CDR1 is SQVTM and CDR2 ANQGSEA. CDR3 in amino acids: CSAPSQGAAAEAFF.

The chain recombines TRBV29-1 with TRBJ1-2; TCRdb names TRBD1, which stays unverified in the absence of DNA. The CDR3 runs 15 residues. Germline V CDR1 and CDR2: SQVTM, ANQGSEA. The CDR3 loop reads CSVPVRVPGWYGYTF.

The V and J genes are TRBV19 and TRBJ2-7; TCRdb picks TRBD1, but there is no DNA to check that call. This CDR3 is built from 11 residues. CDR1 is LNHDA and CDR2 is SQIVND in the germline V gene (reference sequence). CDR3 residues: CASSMWGEQYF.

The rearrangement uses TRBV27 and TRBJ2-2. This CDR3 region has 16 residues. Germline assignment: CDR1 MNHEY and CDR2 SMNVEV (reference sequence). CDR3 amino acids: CASSLYGRSNTGELFF.